The 30 T cell receptor beta chains below come from one sample, sequenced in a study of OX40 agonist ivuxolimab in advanced cancers. Repertoires were generated with immunoSEQ multiplex PCR, while TCRdb's copy carries only in-frame clones and drops some. The table shows some 63,000 clones, with approximately 94% occurring only once. The source was CD4+ or CD8+ T cells sorted from blood, collected in a trial of the OX40 agonist ivuxolimab. The source is an adult with an advanced solid tumor such as melanoma, head and neck, liver or kidney cancer.

J is TRBJ2-6 and V is TRBV11-1, with TRBD2 matching 7 bases. This CDR3 has 15 residues. With 4 bases clipped from V and 4 bases from J, the junction kept 4 bases outside the gene matches. CDR1 is SGHAT and CDR2 is FQDESV in the germline V gene (reference sequence). The CDR3 spells CASSWEGYGANVLTF. The CDR3 coding sequence is TGTGCCAGCAGCTGGGAGGGGTACGGGGCCAACGTCCTGACTTTC.

V usage is TRBV5-6 and J usage is TRBJ1-4; D unclear. V was cut by 0 bases and J by 5 bases, with 8 bases left in between. CDR1 is SGHDT and CDR2 is YYEEEE in the germline V gene. The CDR3 has 14 amino acids. The CDR3: CASSLGSMNEKLFF. CDR3 sequence (DNA): TGTGCCAGCAGCTTGGGCAGCATGAATGAAAAACTGTTTTTT. Drawing the rest from reference TRBV5-6 and TRBJ1-4, the complete variable domain is DAGVTQSPTHLIKTRGQQVTLRCSPKSGHDTVSWYQQALGQGPQFIFQYYEEEERQRGNFPDRFSGHQFPNYSSELNVNALLLGDSALYLCASSLGSMNEKLFFGSGTQLSVL.

DNA for the CDR3: TGTGCCAGCGGTACCGGGACGGGGGGGAGAAATACGCAGTATTTT. Its translation: CASGTGTGGRNTQYF. The chain couples TRBV5-4 to TRBJ2-3; TRBD2 matches 8 bases. The CDR3 runs 15 residues. V shed 7 bases, J shed 7 bases, and the junction held 14 bases outside the gene matches. Germline CDR1 SGHNT, CDR2 YYREEE (reference sequence).

The gene calls are TRBV13 and TRBJ2-7; tentative D call: TRBD2 (5 bases). Germline CDR1 PRHDT, CDR2 FYEKMQ (reference sequence). V shed 5 bases and J shed 6 bases, with 17 bases lying between them. The CDR3 is 14 amino acids. CDR3 DNA: TGTGCCAGCAGCGACGCCACTAGTATGGGCGAGCAGTACTTC. This sequence encodes CASSDATSMGEQYF.

This chain connects TRBV30 to TRBJ2-7, with a tentative D call TRBD1 (6 bases). Trimming left V 5 bases short and J 5 bases short, with 13 bases between. The CDR3 sequence is 12 residues long. In germline, CDR1 is GTSNPN, CDR2 SVGIG (reference sequence). DNA for the CDR3: TGTGCCTGGGGCTACAGGGTGGACGAGCAGTACTTC. Its protein product is CAWGYRVDEQYF.

This chain links TRBV5-5 with TRBJ1-2, with 7 bases aligning to TRBD1. The CDR3 contains 16 residues. The germline CDR1 and CDR2 sequences are SGHKS and YYEKEE (reference sequence). V lost 4 bases and J lost 4; bases outside the gene matches: 13. CDR3 sequence: CASSQDGTALGYGYTF. In DNA form, the CDR3 reads TGTGCCAGCAGCCAAGACGGGACAGCTTTAGGCTATGGCTACACCTTC.

This chain links TRBV5-8 with TRBJ1-1; D ambiguous. Deletions cut 4 bases from V and 0 bases from J, with 13 bases between. Per germline, CDR1 SGHTS and CDR2 YDEGEE. The CDR3 is 15 amino acids. The CDR3 nucleotides read TGTGCCAGCAGCCCCCAGTGGGGTATGAACACTGAAGCTTTCTTT. Translation gives CASSPQWGMNTEAFF.

J is TRBJ2-1 and V is TRBV6-6; D might be TRBD2 (6 bases). CDR1 and CDR2 (germline): MNHNY, SVGAGI (reference sequence). CDR3 length equals 15 residues. V was pared by 5 bases and J by 4 bases, with 15 bases between. CDR3: CASSMEGNSYNEQFF. The CDR3 nucleotides are TGTGCCAGCAGTATGGAGGGGAACAGTTACAATGAGCAGTTCTTC.

Here the CDR3 DNA reads TGTGCCAGCAGCTTCGGGACGGGCGGGGAGCTGTTTTTT. This translates into CASSFGTGGELFF. This chain uses TRBV7-9 with TRBJ2-2; either TRBD1 or TRBD2 may fit D (5 bases each). The CDR3 spans 13 residues. V gave up 3 bases and J gave up 7 bases, with 9 bases separating them. The germline CDR1 and CDR2 sequences are SEHNR and FQNEAQ (reference sequence).

The chain recombines TRBV5-4 with TRBJ2-2; tentatively, D is TRBD2 (6 bases). This CDR3 spans 16 amino acids. The ends were cut back, 2 bases at V and 6 bases at J, with 17 bases in the middle. The V gene's germline CDR1 is SGHNT and CDR2 YYREEE (reference sequence). The CDR3 reads CASSLTSGEWSGELFF. The CDR3, as DNA: TGTGCCAGCAGCTTAACATCGGGGGAATGGTCCGGGGAGCTGTTTTTT.

This chain connects TRBV6-5 to TRBJ2-7; D may be TRBD1 (5 bases). Looked up from germline, CDR1 is MNHEY and CDR2 is SVGAGI. Trimming cost V 4 bases and J 6 bases, with 13 bases left between them. This CDR3 is 13 amino acids long. CDR3 nucleotide sequence: TGTGCCAGCAGTTCCCTCCTCAGGGCCGAGCAGTACTTC. Translation: CASSSLLRAEQYF.

This clone was picked up one time. The gene calls are TRBV27 and TRBJ2-7, with TRBD1 matching over 7 bases. The germline CDR1 and CDR2 sequences are MNHEY and SMNVEV (reference sequence). The CDR3 length is 15 residues. J gave up 0 bases and V 3 bases, and 5 bases lay outside the gene matches. The DNA for the CDR3 is TGTGCCAGCAGTTTGACAGGGAGAGGCTCCTACGAGCAGTACTTC. Amino acids: CASSLTGRGSYEQYF.

V is TRBV29-1 and J is TRBJ2-1; 8 bases are a match to TRBD2. Unmatched junction bases numbered 9, after V lost 0 bases and J lost 8 bases. The germline CDR1 and CDR2 sequences are SQVTM and ANQGSEA. CDR3 size: 15 residues. CDR3 nucleotide sequence: TGCAGCGTTGAAGATCTAAGCGGGAGATTCTATGAGCAGTTCTTC. Translating it yields CSVEDLSGRFYEQFF.

The V and J genes are TRBV11-2 and TRBJ2-7, with 9 bases identical to TRBD2. The germline V gene encodes CDR1 SGHAT and CDR2 FQNNGV. There are 17 residues in the CDR3. V lost 3 bases and J lost 2; bases outside the gene matches: 11. The CDR3 DNA follows: TGTGCCAGCAGCTTGGCCCTAGCGGGGATATACCCCTACGAGCAGTACTTC. Translating gives CASSLALAGIYPYEQYF.

This sequence joins TRBV13 and TRBJ2-7; 10 nucleotides match TRBD2. Trimming cost V 4 bases and J 6 bases; bases outside gene matches: 9. The CDR3 has 15 amino acids. The germline CDR1 and CDR2 sequences are PRHDT and FYEKMQ (reference sequence). DNA of the CDR3: TGTGCCAGCAGCTACGGAGTAGCGGGAGGATCCGAGCAGTACTTC. It translates to CASSYGVAGGSEQYF.

This clone showed up just once. The rearrangement links TRBV7-9 to TRBJ2-1; 14 nucleotides align to TRBD2. The J segment lost 8 bases and the V segment lost 8 bases, leaving 11 bases of the junction unmatched. Germline V gives CDR1 SEHNR, CDR2 FQNEAQ (reference sequence). This CDR3 comprises 16 residues. The CDR3 loop is CASPTSTSGRADEQFF. The CDR3 coding sequence is TGTGCCAGCCCCACGTCGACTAGCGGGAGGGCCGATGAGCAGTTCTTC.

V is TRBV25-1 and J is TRBJ2-7; D may correspond to TRBD1 or TRBD2 (6 bases each). The germline gives CDR1 MGHDK, CDR2 SYGVNS. Trimming took off 5 bases at V and 6 bases at J, with 17 bases between the two ends. The CDR3 consists of 14 residues. The DNA of the CDR3 is TGTGCCAGCAGTACAGGGACTGGGTTACTCGAGCAGTACTTC. Translated: CASSTGTGLLEQYF.

The rearrangement joins TRBV7-9 to TRBJ2-5; D possibly uses TRBD1 or TRBD2 (6 bases each). The CDR3 extends over 12 amino acids. V gave up 8 bases and J gave up 5 bases, with 12 bases separating them. The germline gives CDR1 SEHNR, CDR2 FQNEAQ (reference sequence). The CDR3 region is CASLGGRETQYF. In DNA, the CDR3 is TGTGCCAGCCTGGGGGGCCGGGAGACCCAGTACTTC.

This chain connects TRBV19 to TRBJ1-1, with D possibly being TRBD1 (5 bases). V was shortened by 1 base and J by 0 bases, with 6 bases between the two germline ends. The CDR3 is 14 residues long. The germline V gene has CDR1 LNHDA and CDR2 SQIVND (reference sequence). CDR3 in amino acids: CASSIGQLNTEAFF. CDR3 nucleotide sequence: TGTGCCAGTAGTATAGGACAGTTGAACACTGAAGCTTTCTTT. The full variable domain, rest sourced from reference TRBV19 and TRBJ1-1, is DGGITQSPKYLFRKEGQNVTLSCEQNLNHDAMYWYRQDPGQGLRLIYYSQIVNDFQKGDIAEGYSVSREKKESFPLTVTSAQKNPTAFYLCASSIGQLNTEAFFGQGTRLTVV.

This chain links TRBV9 with TRBJ2-5; D gene unclear. CDR1 is SGDLS, CDR2 YYNGEE, per germline. The CDR3 has 14 residues. Trimming pared 0 bases from V and 2 bases from J, leaving 8 bases between. The CDR3 region is CASSVDSAQETQYF. The CDR3 DNA sequence: TGTGCCAGCAGCGTAGACAGCGCACAAGAGACCCAGTACTTC.

The genes are TRBV28 and TRBJ2-1; D might be TRBD2 (6 bases). The CDR3 contains 15 residues. Per the germline V gene, CDR1 is MDHEN and CDR2 is SYDVKM. With 1 base removed from V and 2 bases from J, the gap between germline ends came to 9 bases. DNA for the CDR3: TGTGCCAGCAGTTTATACGGGGAGGCCTACAATGAGCAGTTCTTC. Protein: CASSLYGEAYNEQFF. Filled out from reference TRBV28 and TRBJ2-1, the complete variable domain reads DVKVTQSSRYLVKRTGEKVFLECVQDMDHENMFWYRQDPGLGLRLIYFSYDVKMKEKGDIPEGYSVSREKKERFSLILESASTNQTSMYLCASSLYGEAYNEQFFGPGTRLTVL.

The chain couples TRBV7-2 to TRBJ1-4, with D hard to call. Germline V lookup: CDR1 SGHTA, CDR2 FQGNSA. Trimming removed 2 bases from V and 5 bases from J, with 6 bases in between. This CDR3 has 13 residues. CDR3 protein: CASSLRSNEKLFF. The CDR3 bases are TGTGCCAGCAGCTTAAGATCAAATGAAAAACTGTTTTTT.

The gene calls are TRBV7-6 and TRBJ2-5; D gene ambiguous. Germline assignment: CDR1 SGHVS and CDR2 FNYEAQ. The CDR3 length is 15 residues. Deletions cut 1 base from V and 3 bases from J, with 12 bases between. The CDR3 is CASSLVDSIEETQYF. CDR3 DNA sequence: TGTGCCAGCAGCTTAGTTGACTCTATAGAAGAGACCCAGTACTTC.

J is TRBJ2-7 and V is TRBV9; 9 bases fit TRBD1. V lost 7 bases and J lost 3; bases outside the gene matches: 11. The CDR3 length is 15 residues. Germline CDR1 reads SGDLS; CDR2 reads YYNGEE. The CDR3 spells CASLKGQGILYEQYF. The CDR3 DNA sequence: TGTGCCAGCCTGAAGGGACAGGGTATCCTCTACGAGCAGTACTTC. Looking up the rest from reference TRBV9 and TRBJ2-7 gives the full variable domain: DSGVTQTPKHLITATGQRVTLRCSPRSGDLSVYWYQQSLDQGLQFLIQYYNGEERAKGNILERFSAQQFPDLHSELNLSSLELGDSALYFCASLKGQGILYEQYFGPGTRLTVT.

The gene calls are TRBV13 and TRBJ2-2; tentatively, D is TRBD2 (7 bases). V was cut by 0 bases and J by 7 bases, with 18 bases left in between. Germline V gene sequence: CDR1 PRHDT, CDR2 FYEKMQ (reference sequence). This CDR3 contains 17 residues. CDR3 residues: CASSLGLAEAGDGELFF. The DNA of the CDR3 is TGTGCCAGCAGCTTAGGGCTAGCGGAGGCAGGGGACGGGGAGCTGTTTTTT.

The chain is built from TRBV9 and TRBJ1-3; the match to TRBD1 covers 7 bases. The ends lost 0 bases at V and 0 bases at J; junction bases unmatched: 3. The CDR3 sequence is 16 residues long. Germline V lookup: CDR1 SGDLS, CDR2 YYNGEE. The CDR3 here is CASSVGGQLSGNTIYF. CDR3 sequence (DNA): TGTGCCAGCAGCGTAGGGGGACAGCTCTCTGGAAACACCATATATTTT.

This sequence joins TRBV27 and TRBJ2-7, with 10 bases identical to TRBD2. The germline V gene encodes CDR1 MNHEY and CDR2 SMNVEV (reference sequence). The CDR3 spans 15 residues. V shed 5 bases, J shed 1 base, and the junction held 5 bases outside the gene matches. In nucleotides, the CDR3 is TGTGCCAGCAGTGTGTCTAGCGGGAGTTCCTACGAGCAGTACTTC. This translates into CASSVSSGSSYEQYF.

This chain connects TRBV5-1 to TRBJ2-3, with D unclear. The V gene lost 0 bases and the J gene lost 1 base, with 9 bases spanning the gap. Germline loops: CDR1 SGHRS, CDR2 YFSETQ. There are 15 residues in the CDR3. As DNA, the CDR3 is TGCGCCAGCAGCTTGGGAGTATCGGGCACAGATACGCAGTATTTT. This sequence encodes CASSLGVSGTDTQYF.

V gene TRBV27 combines with J gene TRBJ2-5; TRBD1 aligns across 7 bases. The CDR3 length is 14 residues. CDR1 MNHEY and CDR2 SMNVEV come from the germline V gene (reference sequence). J gave up 4 bases and V 4 bases, and 6 bases lay outside the gene matches. The CDR3 reads CASSWDRDAETQYF. The CDR3 nucleotides read TGTGCCAGCAGTTGGGACAGAGATGCAGAGACCCAGTACTTC.

The genes are TRBV30 and TRBJ2-2, with 9 bases identical to TRBD1. The germline gives CDR1 GTSNPN, CDR2 SVGIG (reference sequence). The CDR3 sequence is 15 residues long. Trimming removed 0 bases from V and 5 bases from J; junction bases left unmatched: 4. The CDR3 DNA is TGTGCCTGGAGTGTAAGGGACAGGGAAACCGGGGAGCTGTTTTTT. Residues: CAWSVRDRETGELFF.